This T cell receptor beta chain was found in a study of T cell repertoires in ileal Crohn's disease. Study as a whole: Postoperative therapy was given to about half: about 11 thiopurines, around 17 anti-TNF agents.

Per the germline V gene, CDR1 is SGHAT and CDR2 is FQNNGV. The CDR3 runs to 13 residues. With 5 bases removed from V and 1 base from J, the gap between germline ends came to 8 bases. About this clone: Additional DNA sequences in this sample encode the identical CDR3.

The repertoire was sequenced with immunoSEQ multiplex PCR; TCRdb's copy has only in-frame clones and lacks some. Counted here are approximately 15,000 clones, 75% to 85% occurring once; the ten biggest clones make up 4.2%. The V and J genes are TRBV11-2 and TRBJ1-1; D is ambiguous. The receptor comes from an adult with Crohn's disease. The sample taken for sequencing was ileal tissue. CDR3 residues: CASSTNRNTEAFF. CDR3 bases: TGTGCCAGCAGCACGAACAGGAACACTGAAGCTTTCTTT.